One and the same sample provided the 4 T cell receptor beta chains below, sequenced in a study of cytomegalovirus exposure and HLA in healthy donors. It was with 60 Vbeta and 13 Jbeta primers that the PCR ran. Measured with immunoSEQ multiplex PCR; TCRdb has only the in-frame clones, and not every one. The table has approximately 60,000 clones, about 80% seen once. The sample taken for sequencing was PBMCs. These receptors came from a man in his forties or fifties in good health and CMV-seronegative.

The CDR3, as DNA: TGCGCCAGCAGCTTGGTCCAGAGTCAGCGTGGTGAGCAGTTCTTC. It translates to CASSLVQSQRGEQFF. The chain joins TRBV5-1 to TRBJ2-1; D is uncertain. The CDR3 has 15 amino acids. V shed 0 bases and J shed 9 bases, with 16 bases lying between them. The germline gives CDR1 SGHRS, CDR2 YFSETQ.

The chain joins TRBV5-1 to TRBJ2-1; the match to TRBD2 covers 8 bases. The germline CDR1 and CDR2 sequences are SGHRS and YFSETQ. V shed 0 bases and J 2 bases; nucleotides not matched to a gene: 4. The CDR3 consists of 16 residues. Here the CDR3 reads CASSLGASGPYNEQFF. Written as DNA, the CDR3 is TGCGCCAGCAGCTTGGGGGCTAGCGGGCCCTACAATGAGCAGTTCTTC. The variable domain in full, with the rest retrieved from reference TRBV5-1 and TRBJ2-1, is KAGVTQTPRYLIKTRGQQVTLSCSPISGHRSVSWYQQTPGQGLQFLFEYFSETQRNKGNFPGRFSGRQFSNSRSEMNVSTLELGDSALYLCASSLGASGPYNEQFFGPGTRLTVL.

The sample holds a few counts of this clone. The rearrangement uses TRBV7-6 and TRBJ2-3; 13 bases are shared with TRBD2. V was pared by 4 bases and J by 3 bases, with 4 bases of the junction left unmatched. The germline V gene has CDR1 SGHVS and CDR2 FNYEAQ. This CDR3 comprises 16 residues. CDR3 protein: CASSSWTSGGTDTQYF. For the CDR3, the DNA is TGTGCCAGCAGCTCCTGGACTAGCGGGGGTACAGATACGCAGTATTTT.

In its sample, this clone was seen a few times. The chain combines TRBV13 with TRBJ1-1; D is undetermined. The CDR3 loop spans 10 amino acids. The V gene's germline CDR1 is PRHDT and CDR2 FYEKMQ (reference sequence). The V end was cut by 3 bases, the J end by 6 bases, with 2 bases between. This CDR3 reads CASSFSEAFF. DNA for the CDR3: TGTGCCAGCAGCTTCTCTGAAGCTTTCTTT. Full variable domain (outside the CDR3, taken from reference TRBV13 and TRBJ1-1): AAGVIQSPRHLIKEKRETATLKCYPIPRHDTVYWYQQGPGQDPQFLISFYEKMQSDKGSIPDRFSAQQFSDYHSELNMSSLELGDSALYFCASSFSEAFFGQGTRLTVV.